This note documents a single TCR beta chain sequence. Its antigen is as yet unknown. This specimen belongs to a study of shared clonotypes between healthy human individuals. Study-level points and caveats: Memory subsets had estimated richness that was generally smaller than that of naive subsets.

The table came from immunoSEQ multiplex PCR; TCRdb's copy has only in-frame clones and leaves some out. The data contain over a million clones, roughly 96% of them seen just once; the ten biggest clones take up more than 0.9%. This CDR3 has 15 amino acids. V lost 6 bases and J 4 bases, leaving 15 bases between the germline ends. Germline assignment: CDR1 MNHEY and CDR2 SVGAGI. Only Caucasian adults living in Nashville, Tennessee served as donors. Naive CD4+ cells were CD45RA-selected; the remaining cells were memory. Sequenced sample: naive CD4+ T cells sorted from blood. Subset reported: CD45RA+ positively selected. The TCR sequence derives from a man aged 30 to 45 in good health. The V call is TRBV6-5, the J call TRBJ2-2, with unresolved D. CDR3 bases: TGTGCCAGCAGGCCTCTCATGACGATCACCGGGGAGCTGTTTTTT. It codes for CASRPLMTITGELFF.